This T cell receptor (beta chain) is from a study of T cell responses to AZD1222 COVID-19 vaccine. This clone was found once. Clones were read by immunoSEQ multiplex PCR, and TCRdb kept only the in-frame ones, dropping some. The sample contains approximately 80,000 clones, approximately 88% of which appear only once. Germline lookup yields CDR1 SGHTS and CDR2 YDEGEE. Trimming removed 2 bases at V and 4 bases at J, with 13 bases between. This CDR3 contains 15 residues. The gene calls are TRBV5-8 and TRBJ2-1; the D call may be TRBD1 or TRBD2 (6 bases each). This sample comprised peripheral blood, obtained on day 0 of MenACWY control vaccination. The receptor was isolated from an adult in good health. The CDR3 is CASSLGGRTYNEQFF. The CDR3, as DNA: TGTGCCAGCAGCTTAGGGGGGCGGACTTACAATGAGCAGTTCTTC.